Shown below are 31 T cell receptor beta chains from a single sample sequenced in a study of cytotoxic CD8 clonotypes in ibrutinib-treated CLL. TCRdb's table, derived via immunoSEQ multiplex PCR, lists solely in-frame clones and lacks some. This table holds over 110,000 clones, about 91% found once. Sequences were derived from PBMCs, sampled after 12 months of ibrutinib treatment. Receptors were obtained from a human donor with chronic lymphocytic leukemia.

DNA for the CDR3: TGTGCCAGCAGCCTTAGACAGCAATATGGCTACACCTTC. Protein: CASSLRQQYGYTF. The V call is TRBV6-6, the J call TRBJ1-2; TRBD1 might be the D (5 bases). The CDR3 totals 13 residues. Trimming took off 6 bases at V and 5 bases at J, with 13 bases between the two ends. CDR1 is MNHNY and CDR2 is SVGAGI in the germline V gene (reference sequence).

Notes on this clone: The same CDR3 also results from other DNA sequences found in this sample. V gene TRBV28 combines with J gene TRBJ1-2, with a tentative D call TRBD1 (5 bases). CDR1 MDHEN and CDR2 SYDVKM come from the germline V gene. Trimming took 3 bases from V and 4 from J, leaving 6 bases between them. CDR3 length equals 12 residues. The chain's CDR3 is CASSFGGYGYTF. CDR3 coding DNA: TGTGCCAGCAGTTTCGGGGGCTATGGCTACACCTTC.

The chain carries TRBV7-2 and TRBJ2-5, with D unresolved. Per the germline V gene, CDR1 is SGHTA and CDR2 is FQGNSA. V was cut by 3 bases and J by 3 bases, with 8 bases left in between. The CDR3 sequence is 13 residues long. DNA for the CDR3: TGTGCCAGCAGCTTTTTACAGAAAGAGACCCAGTACTTC. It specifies CASSFLQKETQYF.

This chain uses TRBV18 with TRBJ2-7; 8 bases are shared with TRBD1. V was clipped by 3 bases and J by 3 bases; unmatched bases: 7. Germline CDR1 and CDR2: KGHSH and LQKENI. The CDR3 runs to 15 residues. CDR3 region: CASSPSGTGFYEQYF. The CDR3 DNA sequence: TGTGCCAGCTCACCGTCCGGGACAGGCTTCTACGAGCAGTACTTC. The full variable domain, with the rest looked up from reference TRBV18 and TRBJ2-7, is NAGVMQNPRHLVRRRGQEARLRCSPMKGHSHVYWYRQLPEEGLKFMVYLQKENIIDESGMPKERFSAEFPKEGPSILRIQQVVRGDSAAYFCASSPSGTGFYEQYFGPGTRLTVT.

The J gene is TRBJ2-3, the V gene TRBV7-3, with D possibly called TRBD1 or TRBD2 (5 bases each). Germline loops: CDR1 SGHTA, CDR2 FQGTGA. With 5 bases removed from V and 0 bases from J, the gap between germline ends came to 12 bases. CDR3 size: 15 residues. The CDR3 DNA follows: TGTGCCAGCAGCGTGGCGTGGGGGAGCACAGATACGCAGTATTTT. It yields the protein CASSVAWGSTDTQYF.

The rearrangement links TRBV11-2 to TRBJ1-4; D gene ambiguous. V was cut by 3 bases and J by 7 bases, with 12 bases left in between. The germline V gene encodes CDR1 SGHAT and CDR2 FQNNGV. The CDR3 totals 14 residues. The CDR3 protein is CASSFLGRSEKLFF. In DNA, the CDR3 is TGTGCCAGCAGCTTTTTGGGTCGGAGTGAAAAACTGTTTTTT. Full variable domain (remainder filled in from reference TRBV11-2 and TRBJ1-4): EAGVAQSPRYKIIEKRQSVAFWCNPISGHATLYWYQQILGQGPKLLIQFQNNGVVDDSQLPKDRFSAERLKGVDSTLKIQPAKLEDSAVYLCASSFLGRSEKLFFGSGTQLSVL.

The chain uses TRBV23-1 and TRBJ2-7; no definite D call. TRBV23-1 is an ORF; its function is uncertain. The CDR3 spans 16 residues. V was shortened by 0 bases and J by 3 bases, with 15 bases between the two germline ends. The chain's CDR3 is CASSQSGQERNYEQYF. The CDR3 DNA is TGCGCCAGCAGTCAATCGGGCCAGGAGCGAAACTACGAGCAGTACTTC.

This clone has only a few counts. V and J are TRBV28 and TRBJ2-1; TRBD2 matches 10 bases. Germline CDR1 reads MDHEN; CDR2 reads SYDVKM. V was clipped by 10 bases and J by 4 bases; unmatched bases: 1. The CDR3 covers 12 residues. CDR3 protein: CATLAGYNEQFF. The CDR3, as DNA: TGTGCCACACTAGCGGGGTACAATGAGCAGTTCTTC.

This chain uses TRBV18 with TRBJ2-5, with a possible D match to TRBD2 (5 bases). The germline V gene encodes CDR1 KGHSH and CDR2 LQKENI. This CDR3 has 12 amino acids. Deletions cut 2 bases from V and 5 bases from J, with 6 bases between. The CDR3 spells CASSPREETQYF. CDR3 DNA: TGTGCCAGCTCACCAAGGGAGGAGACCCAGTACTTC.

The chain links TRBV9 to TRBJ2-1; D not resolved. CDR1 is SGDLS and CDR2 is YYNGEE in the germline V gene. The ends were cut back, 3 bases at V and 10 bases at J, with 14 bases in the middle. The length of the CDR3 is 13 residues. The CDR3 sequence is CASSALRSDEQFF. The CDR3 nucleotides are TGTGCCAGCAGCGCCCTCCGTTCCGACGAGCAGTTCTTC.

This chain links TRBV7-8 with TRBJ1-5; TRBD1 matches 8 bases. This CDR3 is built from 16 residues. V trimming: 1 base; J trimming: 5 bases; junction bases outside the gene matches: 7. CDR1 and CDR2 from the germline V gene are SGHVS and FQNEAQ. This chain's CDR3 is CASSLGGDRRYQPQHF. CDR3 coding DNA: TGTGCCAGCAGCTTAGGGGGGGACAGGCGGTATCAGCCCCAGCATTTT.

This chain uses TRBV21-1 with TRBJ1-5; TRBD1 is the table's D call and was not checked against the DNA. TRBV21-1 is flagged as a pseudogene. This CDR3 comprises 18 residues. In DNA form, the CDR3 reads TGTGCCAGCAGCACCCGAAAGAACCGGGACAGGGGCAATCAGCCCCAGCATTTT. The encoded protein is CASSTRKNRDRGNQPQHF.

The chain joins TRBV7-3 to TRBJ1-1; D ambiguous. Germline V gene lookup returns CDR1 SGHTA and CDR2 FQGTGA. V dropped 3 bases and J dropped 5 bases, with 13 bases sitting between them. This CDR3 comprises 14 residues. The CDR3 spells CASSFVLGGTEAFF. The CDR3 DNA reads TGTGCCAGCAGCTTTGTGTTAGGAGGTACTGAAGCTTTCTTT.

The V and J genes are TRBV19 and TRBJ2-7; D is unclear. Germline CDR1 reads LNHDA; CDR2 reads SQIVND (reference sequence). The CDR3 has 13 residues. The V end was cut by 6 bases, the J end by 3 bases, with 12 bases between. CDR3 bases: TGTGCCAGTAGCCTCGCGTCCAGCTACGAGCAGTACTTC. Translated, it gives CASSLASSYEQYF.

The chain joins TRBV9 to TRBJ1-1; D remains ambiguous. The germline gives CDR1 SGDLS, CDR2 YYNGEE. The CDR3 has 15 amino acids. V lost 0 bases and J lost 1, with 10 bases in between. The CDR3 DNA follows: TGTGCCAGCAGCGTAGATTCCGGCGCGAACACTGAAGCTTTCTTT. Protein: CASSVDSGANTEAFF.

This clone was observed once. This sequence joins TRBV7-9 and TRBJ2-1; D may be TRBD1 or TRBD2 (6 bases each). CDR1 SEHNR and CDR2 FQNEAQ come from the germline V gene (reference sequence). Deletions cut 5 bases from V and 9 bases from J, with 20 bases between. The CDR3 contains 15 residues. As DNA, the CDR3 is TGTGCCAGCAGCCATGATTTATGGGGGGCAGGTGAGCAGTTCTTC. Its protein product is CASSHDLWGAGEQFF. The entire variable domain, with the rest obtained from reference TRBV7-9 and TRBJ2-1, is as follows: DTGVSQNPRHKITKRGQNVTFRCDPISEHNRLYWYRQTLGQGPEFLTYFQNEAQLEKSRLLSDRFSAERPKGSFSTLEIQRTEQGDSAMYLCASSHDLWGAGEQFFGPGTRLTVL.

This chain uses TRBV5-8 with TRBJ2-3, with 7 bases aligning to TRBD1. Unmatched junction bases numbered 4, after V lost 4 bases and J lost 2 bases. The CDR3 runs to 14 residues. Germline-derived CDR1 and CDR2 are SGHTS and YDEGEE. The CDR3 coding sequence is TGTGCCAGCAGCGGGGGACAGCTCACAGATACGCAGTATTTT. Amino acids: CASSGGQLTDTQYF.

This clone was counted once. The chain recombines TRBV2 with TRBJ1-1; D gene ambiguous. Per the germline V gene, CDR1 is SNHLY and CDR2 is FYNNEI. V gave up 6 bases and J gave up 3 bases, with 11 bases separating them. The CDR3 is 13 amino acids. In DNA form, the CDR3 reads TGTGCCAGCAGAAGGGTCAGTTACACTGAAGCTTTCTTT. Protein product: CASRRVSYTEAFF.

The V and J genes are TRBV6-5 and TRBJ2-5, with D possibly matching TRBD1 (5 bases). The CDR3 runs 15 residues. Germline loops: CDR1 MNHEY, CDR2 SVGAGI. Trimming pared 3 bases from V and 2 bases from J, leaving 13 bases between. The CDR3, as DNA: TGTGCCAGCAGTTATCGACAGTATTCTCAAGAGACCCAGTACTTC. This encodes CASSYRQYSQETQYF.

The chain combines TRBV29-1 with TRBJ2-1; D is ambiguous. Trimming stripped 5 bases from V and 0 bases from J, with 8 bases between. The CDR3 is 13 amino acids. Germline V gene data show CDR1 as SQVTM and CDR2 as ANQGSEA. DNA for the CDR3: TGCAGCGTTCGACCGAGCTCCTACAATGAGCAGTTCTTC. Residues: CSVRPSSYNEQFF.

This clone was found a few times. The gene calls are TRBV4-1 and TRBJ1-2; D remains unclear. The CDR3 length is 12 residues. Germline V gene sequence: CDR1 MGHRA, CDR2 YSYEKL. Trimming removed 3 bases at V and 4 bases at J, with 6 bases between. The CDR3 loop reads CASSHDTYGYTF. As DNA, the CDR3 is TGCGCCAGCAGCCACGACACCTATGGCTACACCTTC.

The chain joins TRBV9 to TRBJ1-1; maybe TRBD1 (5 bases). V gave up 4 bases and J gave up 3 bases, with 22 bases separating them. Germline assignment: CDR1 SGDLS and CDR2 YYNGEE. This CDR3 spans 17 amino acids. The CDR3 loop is CASSPVRGRLGDTEAFF. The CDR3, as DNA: TGTGCCAGCAGCCCCGTAAGGGGTCGATTGGGAGACACTGAAGCTTTCTTT.

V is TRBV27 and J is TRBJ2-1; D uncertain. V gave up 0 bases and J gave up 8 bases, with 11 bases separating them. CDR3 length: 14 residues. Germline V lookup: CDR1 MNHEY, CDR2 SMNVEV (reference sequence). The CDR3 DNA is TGTGCCAGCAGTTTATCGAAGAGCTGGTATGAGCAGTTCTTC. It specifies CASSLSKSWYEQFF.

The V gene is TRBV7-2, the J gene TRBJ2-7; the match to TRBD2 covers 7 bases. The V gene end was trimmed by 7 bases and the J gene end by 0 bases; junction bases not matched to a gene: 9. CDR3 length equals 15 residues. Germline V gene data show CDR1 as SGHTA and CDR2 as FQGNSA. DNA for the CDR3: TGTGCCAGCAACCCTTCTAGCGGAAGCTCCTACGAGCAGTACTTC. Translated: CASNPSSGSSYEQYF.

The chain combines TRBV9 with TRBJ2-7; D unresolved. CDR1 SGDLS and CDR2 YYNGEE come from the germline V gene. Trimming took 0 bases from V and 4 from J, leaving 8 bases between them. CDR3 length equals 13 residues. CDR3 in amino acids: CASSVVDGYEQYF. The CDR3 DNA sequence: TGTGCCAGCAGCGTAGTTGACGGATACGAGCAGTACTTC.

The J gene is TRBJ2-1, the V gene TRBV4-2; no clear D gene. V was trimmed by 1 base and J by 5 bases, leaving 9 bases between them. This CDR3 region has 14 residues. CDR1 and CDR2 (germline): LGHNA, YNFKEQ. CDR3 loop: CASSQVRDDNEQFF. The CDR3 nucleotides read TGTGCCAGCAGCCAAGTTCGAGACGACAATGAGCAGTTCTTC.

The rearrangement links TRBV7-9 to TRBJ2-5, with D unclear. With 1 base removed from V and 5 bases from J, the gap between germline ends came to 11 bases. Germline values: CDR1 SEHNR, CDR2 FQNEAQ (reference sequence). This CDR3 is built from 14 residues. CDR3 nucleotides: TGTGCCAGCAGCTTAGGGCGATCACCGGAGACCCAGTACTTC. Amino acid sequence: CASSLGRSPETQYF.

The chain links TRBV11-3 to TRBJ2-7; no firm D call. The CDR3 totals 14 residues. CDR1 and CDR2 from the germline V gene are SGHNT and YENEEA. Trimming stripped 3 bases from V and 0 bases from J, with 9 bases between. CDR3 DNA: TGTGCCAGCAGCTTTGTTTTCCCCTCCTACGAGCAGTACTTC. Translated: CASSFVFPSYEQYF.

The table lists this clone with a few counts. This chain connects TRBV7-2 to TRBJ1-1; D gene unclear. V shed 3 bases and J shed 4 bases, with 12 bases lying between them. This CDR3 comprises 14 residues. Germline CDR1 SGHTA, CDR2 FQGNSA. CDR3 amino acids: CASSFSNPFTEAFF. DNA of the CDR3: TGTGCCAGCAGCTTCTCTAACCCGTTCACTGAAGCTTTCTTT.

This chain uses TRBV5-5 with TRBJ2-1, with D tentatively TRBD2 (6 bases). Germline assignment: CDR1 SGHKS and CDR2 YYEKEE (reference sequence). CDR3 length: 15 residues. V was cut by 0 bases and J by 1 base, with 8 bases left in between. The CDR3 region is CASSLEGGSYNEQFF. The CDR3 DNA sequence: TGTGCCAGCAGCTTGGAGGGAGGATCCTACAATGAGCAGTTCTTC.

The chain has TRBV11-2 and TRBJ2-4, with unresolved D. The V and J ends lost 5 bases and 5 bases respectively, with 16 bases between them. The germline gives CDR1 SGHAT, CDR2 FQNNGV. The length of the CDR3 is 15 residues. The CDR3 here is CASSRLVQNENIQYF. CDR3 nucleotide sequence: TGTGCCAGCAGCCGTTTGGTACAGAATGAAAACATTCAGTACTTC.